This T cell receptor beta chain was retrieved from a study of T cell repertoires in cytomegalovirus infection. Via MiXCR, TCRdb re-called the reads, giving one row per CDR3 protein. The sample carries roughly 240,000 distinct CDR3 sequences, roughly 6.5% recorded once. Ten or more counts support this clonotype. Per the germline V gene, CDR1 is SQVTM and CDR2 is ANQGSEA. The CDR3 has 14 residues. V lost 3 bases and J lost 1; bases outside the gene matches: 5. The chain is built from TRBV29-1 and TRBJ1-1; 7 nucleotides agree with TRBD1. The specimen was PBMCs. The TCR comes from a human donor in good health (CMV status not recorded). Some clones in this sample may be carry-over from other donors' samples. The CDR3 spells CSVDRDRRNTEAFF. DNA for the CDR3: TGCAGCGTTGACCGGGACAGACGGAACACTGAAGCTTTCTTT.